The 17 T cell receptor beta chains presented below share a single source sample, sequenced in a study of blood T cells in healthy people across ages. For the second PCR, which ran for about 7 to 11 cycles, a sample-barcoded 5' primer and a J-beta primer mix were used. TCRdb re-analysed the 5' RACE reads in MiXCR, keeping a single row per CDR3 protein. Among 750,000 to 1,000,000 distinct CDR3 sequences listed, about 27% were seen once. These same data were also listed under a study on T cells of mothers and their children.

The sample comprised blood. The receptors stem from a woman between 40 and 55 years old in good health.

The chain recombines TRBV7-6 with TRBJ1-4; D gene ambiguous. This CDR3 is built from 13 residues. Trimming removed 5 bases at V and 12 bases at J, with 16 bases between. Germline CDR1 is SGHVS and CDR2 is FNYEAQ. The DNA for the CDR3 is TGTGCCAGCAGCCTCCACAAGCGGGCGGAACTGTTTTTT. Amino acid sequence: CASSLHKRAELFF.

This clonotype appeared many times. The genes are TRBV6-2 or TRBV6-3 and TRBJ2-5; 7 bases fit TRBD1. Trimming cost V 5 bases and J 2 bases; bases outside gene matches: 5. This CDR3 comprises 14 residues. From germline, CDR1 is MNHEY and CDR2 SVGEGT. CDR3 DNA sequence: TGTGCCAGCAGTCAGACAGGGCCACAAGAGACCCAGTACTTC. The encoded protein is CASSQTGPQETQYF.

This clonotype was picked up a small number of times. J is TRBJ1-4 and V is TRBV12-3 or TRBV12-4; D is ambiguous. Trimming removed 6 bases at V and 7 bases at J, with 15 bases between. This CDR3 is 14 amino acids long. In DNA form, the CDR3 reads TGTGCCAGCAGCCGGGGAGGGATAGCTGAAAAACTGTTTTTT. Translated, it gives CASSRGGIAEKLFF.

The rearrangement joins TRBV10-2 to TRBJ2-3; 15 nucleotides match TRBD2. Unmatched junction bases numbered 7, after V lost 4 bases and J lost 2 bases. Germline V lookup: CDR1 WSHSY, CDR2 SAAADI. This CDR3 comprises 18 residues. This CDR3 is CASSGGLAGGQNTDTQYF. DNA for the CDR3: TGCGCCAGCAGTGGAGGACTAGCGGGGGGGCAGAACACAGATACGCAGTATTTT.

On this clonotype itself: The junction does not match germline at one end; this may be a read error. V usage is TRBV5-1 and J usage is TRBJ2-1, with D unclear. The germline CDR1 and CDR2 sequences are SGHRS and YFSETQ. The CDR3 sequence is 15 residues long. CDR3 nucleotide sequence: TGCGCCAGCAACTTGGGTCAGGCCACCTACAATGAGCAGTTCTTC. Translation: CASNLGQATYNEQFF.

This chain links TRBV18 with TRBJ2-5; D ambiguous. CDR3 size: 14 residues. Trimming removed 6 bases from V and 3 bases from J, with 14 bases in between. Germline CDR1 KGHSH, CDR2 LQKENI. CDR3: CASSPRLQKETQYF. The CDR3, as DNA: TGTGCCAGCTCCCCGAGGCTGCAAAAAGAGACCCAGTACTTC.

A remark on this clonotype: It may be a read error: a sequence one base away is much more abundant. The gene calls are TRBV10-3 and TRBJ2-1; 12 nucleotides align to TRBD1. CDR3 length: 15 residues. Germline values: CDR1 ENHRY, CDR2 SYGVKD. CDR3 DNA: TGTGCCACCAGTGGGGACAGGGGGCTCGACAATGAGCAGTTCTTC. Its translation: CATSGDRGLDNEQFF.

This clonotype was observed at least ten times. This chain connects TRBV20-1 to TRBJ2-6; no definite D call. The V gene's germline CDR1 is DFQATT and CDR2 SNEGSKA (reference sequence). Trimming took 3 bases from V and 2 from J, leaving 8 bases between them. The CDR3 spans 14 residues. The CDR3 sequence is CSARARAGANVLTF. CDR3 nucleotide sequence: TGCAGTGCTAGGGCTAGGGCTGGGGCCAACGTCCTGACTTTC.

The chain couples TRBV20-1 to TRBJ1-4; possible D gene TRBD1, 5 bases. In germline, CDR1 is DFQATT, CDR2 SNEGSKA (reference sequence). The CDR3 consists of 15 residues. The V and J ends lost 5 bases and 1 base respectively, with 14 bases between them. The CDR3 reads CSAQGRDQTNEKLFF. The CDR3 coding sequence is TGCAGTGCTCAGGGAAGAGATCAAACTAATGAAAAACTGTTTTTT.

This clonotype has at least ten counts. The CDR3 DNA is TGCAGTGCTAGAGGGACTATACGAGGCATGGAGACCCAGTACTTC. It encodes CSARGTIRGMETQYF. The chain recombines TRBV20-1 with TRBJ2-5, with a possible D match to TRBD2 (6 bases). This CDR3 has 15 amino acids. The germline V and J ends were trimmed by 1 base and 5 bases, with 17 bases remaining between them. In germline, CDR1 is DFQATT, CDR2 SNEGSKA (reference sequence).

This clonotype has a handful of counts. The chain's CDR3 is CASSFGRGGRDTQYF. CDR3 in DNA: TGTGCCAGCAGTTTTGGGCGGGGGGGCCGCGATACGCAGTATTTT. This chain connects TRBV28 to TRBJ2-3; 9 nucleotides match TRBD2. The CDR3 is 15 residues long. Germline assignment: CDR1 MDHEN and CDR2 SYDVKM. J lost 6 bases, V lost 3 bases, and 7 bases had no gene match.

This clonotype was found many times. The chain couples TRBV5-1 to TRBJ2-3, with TRBD1 matching 8 bases. There are 15 residues in the CDR3. Looked up from germline, CDR1 is SGHRS and CDR2 is YFSETQ. After removal of 4 bases from V and 2 bases from J, the junction contained 6 bases not matched to a gene. The CDR3 nucleotides are TGCGCCAGCAGCATCAGGGGGCCTGACACAGATACGCAGTATTTT. Residues: CASSIRGPDTDTQYF.

This chain connects TRBV12-3 or TRBV12-4 to TRBJ2-7; D might be TRBD2 (6 bases). This CDR3 comprises 14 residues. Deletions cut 4 bases from V and 2 bases from J, with 12 bases between. The CDR3 DNA reads TGTGCCAGCAGTTGGGACTTTCCGACCTACGAGCAGTACTTC. Translating it yields CASSWDFPTYEQYF.

The chain links TRBV7-2 to TRBJ2-5; D is possibly TRBD2 (5 bases). From germline, CDR1 is SGHTA and CDR2 FQGNSA. The V and J ends lost 3 bases and 5 bases respectively, with 10 bases between them. This CDR3 comprises 13 residues. The DNA of the CDR3 is TGTGCCAGCAGCTTCGGGGTGGAGGAGACCCAGTACTTC. Protein: CASSFGVEETQYF. The complete variable domain, with remaining parts taken from reference TRBV7-2 and TRBJ2-5, reads GAGVSQSPSNKVTEKGKDVELRCDPISGHTALYWYRQSLGQGLEFLIYFQGNSAPDKSGLPSDRFSAERTGGSVSTLTIQRTQQEDSAVYLCASSFGVEETQYFGPGTRLLVL.

Many counts were recorded for this clonotype. This chain connects TRBV27 to TRBJ2-7; D may be TRBD1 (7 bases). This CDR3 contains 13 residues. V lost 6 bases to trimming and J lost 2 bases, with 11 bases between them. From germline, CDR1 is MNHEY and CDR2 SMNVEV (reference sequence). The CDR3 nucleotides are TGTGCCAGCAGCCCAGGGGGGACCTACGAGCAGTACTTC. Residues: CASSPGGTYEQYF.

The V gene is TRBV2, the J gene TRBJ2-7; TRBD2 agrees at 7 bases. Germline CDR1 reads SNHLY; CDR2 reads FYNNEI. V shed 1 base and J 3 bases; nucleotides not matched to a gene: 6. This CDR3 comprises 15 residues. The CDR3, as DNA: TGTGCCAGCAGTGAAGGCACACGGGGGGACTACGAGCAGTACTTC. Its protein is CASSEGTRGDYEQYF.

CDR3 nucleotide sequence: TGTGCCAGCAGCGGGACAGGCCCCGAGCAGTTCTTC. Protein sequence: CASSGTGPEQFF. The genes are TRBV2 and TRBJ2-1, with 8 bases matching TRBD1. Germline CDR1 is SNHLY and CDR2 is FYNNEI. Trimming took 6 bases from V and 10 from J; bases not matched to a gene: 5. The CDR3 loop spans 12 amino acids.